The 24 T cell receptor beta chains below come from one sample, sequenced in a study of shared clonotypes between healthy human individuals. Method: immunoSEQ multiplex PCR; TCRdb's copy keeps in-frame clones and lacks some. The table has hundreds of thousands of clones, roughly 84% seen once. Sequencing input: memory CD8+ T cells sorted from blood. The subset denotes: CD45RO+ cells pooled with CCR7-negative TemRA cells. These receptors all come from a young man in good health.

The chain is built from TRBV4-1 and TRBJ2-5, with a tentative D call TRBD2 (8 bases). From germline, CDR1 is MGHRA and CDR2 YSYEKL. The CDR3 consists of 15 residues. V was shortened by 3 bases and J by 4 bases, with 15 bases between the two germline ends. As DNA, the CDR3 is TGCGCCAGCAGCCACAGACAGGGACTAGGAGAGACCCAGTACTTC. Its translation: CASSHRQGLGETQYF.

In DNA form, the CDR3 reads TGTGCCAGCTGTCTAGAGAGCGGGAGGGGCACCGGGGAGCTGTTTTTT. Translated, it gives CASCLESGRGTGELFF. The rearrangement uses TRBV7-8 and TRBJ2-2, with 10 bases identical to TRBD2. CDR3 length equals 16 residues. Looked up from germline, CDR1 is SGHVS and CDR2 is FQNEAQ. V dropped 8 bases and J dropped 4; count of bases not matched to a gene: 10.

V is TRBV7-6 and J is TRBJ2-1; 11 nucleotides line up with TRBD2. V was pared by 5 bases and J by 6 bases, with 6 bases of the junction left unmatched. The CDR3 extends over 15 amino acids. Per the germline V gene, CDR1 is SGHVS and CDR2 is FNYEAQ. DNA of the CDR3: TGTGCCAGCAGCCTCAGTCTAGCGGGAGGCAATGAGCAGTTCTTC. Translation: CASSLSLAGGNEQFF.

On this clone itself: The junction does not match germline at one end; this may be a read error. The chain combines TRBV25-1 with TRBJ2-7, with TRBD2 identical over 11 bases. The CDR3 is made up of 15 amino acids. Germline CDR1 MGHDK, CDR2 SYGVNS. The CDR3 DNA is TGTACCAGCAGTGAAGGCCTAGCGGGAGGCGACGAGCAGTACTTC. It translates to CTSSEGLAGGDEQYF.

The rearrangement joins TRBV28 to TRBJ2-5, with TRBD2 identical over 7 bases. The germline gives CDR1 MDHEN, CDR2 SYDVKM. CDR3 length: 14 residues. The V gene end was trimmed by 2 bases and the J gene end by 4 bases; junction bases not matched to a gene: 4. CDR3 sequence: CASSLRGGGETQYF. The CDR3 DNA reads TGTGCCAGCAGTTTAAGGGGCGGGGGAGAGACCCAGTACTTC.

The chain uses TRBV14 and TRBJ2-5; 13 nucleotides agree with TRBD2. The V segment lost 0 bases and the J segment 1 base; nucleotides outside the gene matches: 5. Germline assignment: CDR1 SGHDN and CDR2 FVKESK. The CDR3 has 18 amino acids. The CDR3: CASSQDWWTSGGQETQYF. DNA of the CDR3: TGTGCCAGCAGCCAAGATTGGTGGACTAGCGGGGGCCAAGAGACCCAGTACTTC.

The V call is TRBV9, the J call TRBJ2-7; D remains unclear. Trimming left V 3 bases short and J 2 bases short, with 9 bases between. CDR1 is SGDLS, CDR2 YYNGEE, per germline. CDR3 length: 13 residues. The CDR3 loop is CASSAADAYEQYF. CDR3 DNA sequence: TGTGCCAGCAGCGCCGCGGACGCCTACGAGCAGTACTTC. Combining the CDR3 with reference TRBV9 and TRBJ2-7 gives the whole variable domain DSGVTQTPKHLITATGQRVTLRCSPRSGDLSVYWYQQSLDQGLQFLIQYYNGEERAKGNILERFSAQQFPDLHSELNLSSLELGDSALYFCASSAADAYEQYFGPGTRLTVT.

V and J are TRBV9 and TRBJ1-2, with D perhaps TRBD1 (5 bases). V lost 4 bases, J lost 4 bases, and 23 bases lay in between. The CDR3 has 17 amino acids. Germline V CDR1 and CDR2: SGDLS, YYNGEE. This CDR3 reads CASSLSDNDRGRYGYTF. The CDR3 DNA sequence: TGTGCCAGCAGCTTATCGGACAATGACAGAGGGCGCTATGGCTACACCTTC. Full variable domain (missing parts from reference TRBV9 and TRBJ1-2): DSGVTQTPKHLITATGQRVTLRCSPRSGDLSVYWYQQSLDQGLQFLIQYYNGEERAKGNILERFSAQQFPDLHSELNLSSLELGDSALYFCASSLSDNDRGRYGYTFGSGTRLTVV.

The gene calls are TRBV7-6 and TRBJ2-1; D not certain. Per germline, CDR1 SGHVS and CDR2 FNYEAQ. Between the trimmed V and J ends, which lost 5 bases and 2 bases, there was a span of 7 bases. The CDR3 loop spans 13 amino acids. The CDR3 region is CASSRGAYNEQFF. The CDR3 DNA follows: TGTGCCAGCAGCCGCGGAGCCTACAATGAGCAGTTCTTC.

The chain is built from TRBV6-5 and TRBJ1-2, with TRBD1 matching over 8 bases. In germline, CDR1 is MNHEY, CDR2 SVGAGI. With V trimmed by 2 bases and J by 4 bases, 3 bases remained unmatched. This CDR3 region has 14 residues. The CDR3: CASSYDTGGYGYTF. DNA for the CDR3: TGTGCCAGCAGTTACGATACAGGGGGCTATGGCTACACCTTC.

This clone has only one observation. Other DNA sequences of this sample code for an identical CDR3. The chain links TRBV27 to TRBJ2-7, with 7 positions matching TRBD1. The CDR3 spans 13 residues. The germline gives CDR1 MNHEY, CDR2 SMNVEV (reference sequence). With 3 bases clipped from V and 3 bases from J, the junction kept 2 bases outside the gene matches. CDR3 residues: CASSFRDSYEQYF. The CDR3 nucleotides are TGTGCCAGCAGTTTCCGGGACAGCTACGAGCAGTACTTC.

V is TRBV4-1 and J is TRBJ1-2, with D maybe TRBD1 (5 bases). Per the germline V gene, CDR1 is MGHRA and CDR2 is YSYEKL. V shed 0 bases and J shed 3 bases, with 14 bases lying between them. This CDR3 contains 16 residues. As DNA, the CDR3 is TGCGCCAGCAGCCAAGAGGTAGTCGGCAGGGACTATGGCTACACCTTC. Encoded protein: CASSQEVVGRDYGYTF.

The chain joins TRBV11-2 to TRBJ2-7; no reliable D call. There are 13 residues in the CDR3. Per germline, CDR1 SGHAT and CDR2 FQNNGV. Trimming took 1 base from V and 1 from J, leaving 5 bases between them. The chain's CDR3 is CASSLAGSYEQYF. In nucleotides, the CDR3 is TGTGCCAGCAGCTTAGCCGGGTCCTACGAGCAGTACTTC. The complete variable domain, with remaining parts taken from reference TRBV11-2 and TRBJ2-7, reads EAGVAQSPRYKIIEKRQSVAFWCNPISGHATLYWYQQILGQGPKLLIQFQNNGVVDDSQLPKDRFSAERLKGVDSTLKIQPAKLEDSAVYLCASSLAGSYEQYFGPGTRLTVT.

This chain uses TRBV7-9 with TRBJ2-6; D is unresolved. Trimming removed 3 bases from V and 12 bases from J, with 6 bases in between. Germline V lookup: CDR1 SEHNR, CDR2 FQNEAQ (reference sequence). This CDR3 has 11 residues. The CDR3 spells CASSFNPVLTF. Written as DNA, the CDR3 is TGTGCCAGCAGCTTTAACCCCGTCCTGACTTTC.

The genes are TRBV4-3 and TRBJ2-5; weak D call: TRBD2 (6 bases). V gave up 0 bases and J gave up 3 bases, with 17 bases separating them. Looked up from germline, CDR1 is LGHNA and CDR2 is YSLEER. This CDR3 comprises 17 residues. CDR3 residues: CASSQDSRSSEEETQYF. Here the CDR3 DNA reads TGCGCCAGCAGCCAAGATTCTCGGTCTAGCGAAGAAGAGACCCAGTACTTC.

V is TRBV5-1 and J is TRBJ2-3; 10 nucleotides align to TRBD2. Germline CDR1 is SGHRS and CDR2 is YFSETQ. The V gene end was trimmed by 3 bases and the J gene end by 0 bases; junction bases not matched to a gene: 10. This CDR3 has 18 amino acids. The CDR3 region is CASSSPSGGLSSTDTQYF. DNA of the CDR3: TGCGCCAGCAGCTCGCCTAGCGGGGGCCTCTCCAGCACAGATACGCAGTATTTT.

With respect to this clone: This specimen includes other DNA sequences encoding the same CDR3. The chain uses TRBV5-6 and TRBJ2-7; D unclear. The CDR3 has 12 residues. Trimming left V 0 bases short and J 4 bases short, with 5 bases between. Germline assignment: CDR1 SGHDT and CDR2 YYEEEE. The CDR3 DNA sequence: TGTGCCAGCAGCTTGGGCGGATACGAGCAGTACTTC. It translates to CASSLGGYEQYF. Full variable domain (rest looked up from reference TRBV5-6 and TRBJ2-7): DAGVTQSPTHLIKTRGQQVTLRCSPKSGHDTVSWYQQALGQGPQFIFQYYEEEERQRGNFPDRFSGHQFPNYSSELNVNALLLGDSALYLCASSLGGYEQYFGPGTRLTVT.

This clone has a single count. V usage is TRBV27 and J usage is TRBJ1-1, with a weak D call TRBD1 (5 bases). Trimming removed 10 bases from V and 3 bases from J, with 21 bases in between. The CDR3 loop spans 15 amino acids. In germline, CDR1 is MNHEY, CDR2 SMNVEV (reference sequence). CDR3 sequence reads: CATAIGHLIYTEAFF. The CDR3 nucleotides are TGTGCCACCGCAATCGGACATTTGATTTACACTGAAGCTTTCTTT.

The CDR3 region is CASNLVGVMRGPNTGELFF. CDR3 in DNA: TGTGCCAGCAACCTGGTGGGGGTTATGCGGGGCCCGAACACCGGGGAGCTGTTTTTT. This chain uses TRBV11-2 with TRBJ2-2, with TRBD2 as a possible D gene (6 bases). The CDR3 extends over 19 amino acids. V was shortened by 7 bases and J by 0 bases, with 24 bases between the two germline ends. The germline V gene encodes CDR1 SGHAT and CDR2 FQNNGV.

The chain uses TRBV27 and TRBJ1-6; 9 bases fit TRBD1. Germline values: CDR1 MNHEY, CDR2 SMNVEV (reference sequence). The CDR3 consists of 18 residues. V was pared by 9 bases and J by 5 bases, with 17 bases of the junction left unmatched. For the CDR3, the DNA is TGTGCCAGGAGAACCCAGAAGAACAGGGGGCAGGATAATTCACCCCTCCACTTT. It is translated as CARRTQKNRGQDNSPLHF.

The V and J genes are TRBV5-6 and TRBJ2-7; 10 positions match TRBD2. This CDR3 has 14 residues. CDR1 is SGHDT, CDR2 YYEEEE, per germline. The V gene end was trimmed by 4 bases and the J gene end by 3 bases; junction bases not matched to a gene: 4. The CDR3 region has the DNA TGTGCCAGCAGCCAGCTAGCGGGGGACTACGAGCAGTACTTC. This gives the protein CASSQLAGDYEQYF.

This chain connects TRBV6-6 to TRBJ2-7; 9 bases match TRBD1. V lost 6 bases to trimming and J lost 3 bases; unmatched junction nucleotides: 9. This CDR3 is 15 amino acids long. Germline values: CDR1 MNHNY, CDR2 SVGAGI (reference sequence). CDR3 residues: CASRVPGTGLYEQYF. The DNA of the CDR3 is TGTGCCAGCAGGGTTCCCGGGACAGGGCTCTACGAGCAGTACTTC.

The rearrangement links TRBV25-1 to TRBJ2-7, with D unclear. The V and J ends lost 6 bases and 3 bases respectively, with 6 bases between them. Germline loops: CDR1 MGHDK, CDR2 SYGVNS. This CDR3 spans 11 amino acids. CDR3 nucleotides: TGTGCCAGCAGGGAAAGCTACGAGCAGTACTTC. Translated: CASRESYEQYF.

The CDR3 protein is CASSQVPTSGASYEQYF. DNA for the CDR3: TGCGCCAGCAGCCAAGTCCCAACTAGCGGGGCTTCCTACGAGCAGTACTTC. V is TRBV4-3 and J is TRBJ2-7; 10 positions agree with TRBD2. This CDR3 comprises 17 residues. J was trimmed by 1 base and V by 1 base; bases with no gene match: 7. Germline V gives CDR1 LGHNA, CDR2 YSLEER.